This entry is about one T cell receptor beta chain. Its antigen is unknown. Autoimmune disease history or systemic immunosuppression meant exclusion. The CDR3 has 19 residues. The trim removed 4 bases at V and 3 bases at J, leaving 12 bases unmatched. Germline V gene data show CDR1 as KGHSH and CDR2 as LQKENI. The sample belongs to a study of OX40 agonist ivuxolimab in advanced cancers. The study's findings and limits: Expansion of clones was among the lowest in partial responders at 0.1-3.0 mg/kg.

Profiled with immunoSEQ multiplex PCR; TCRdb holds only in-frame clones, not every one. The sample lists some 100,000 clones; 75% to 95% were seen once. This sequence originates from an adult with an advanced solid tumor such as melanoma, head and neck, liver or kidney cancer. The starting material was CD4+ or CD8+ T cells sorted from blood, obtained in a trial of the OX40 agonist ivuxolimab. J is TRBJ2-1 and V is TRBV18; 13 positions agree with TRBD2. The CDR3 is CASSRGLAGIQRDYNEQFF. Here the CDR3 DNA reads TGTGCCAGCTCACGGGGACTAGCGGGGATTCAACGGGACTACAATGAGCAGTTCTTC. The variable domain in full, with the rest retrieved from reference TRBV18 and TRBJ2-1, is NAGVMQNPRHLVRRRGQEARLRCSPMKGHSHVYWYRQLPEEGLKFMVYLQKENIIDESGMPKERFSAEFPKEGPSILRIQQVVRGDSAAYFCASSRGLAGIQRDYNEQFFGPGTRLTVL.